These 20 T cell receptor beta chains were all obtained from the same sample, sequenced in a study of low-dose radiotherapy and immunotherapy resistance in tumors. Alpha and beta chains were covered, as first-strand cDNA relied on TRAV- and TRBV-specific primers. Amplification of TCRs used a constant-region primer and V-primer adapter for 15 to 25 PCR cycles. Using its own MiXCR run on the reads, TCRdb lists one record per CDR3 protein. Of tens of thousands of distinct CDR3 sequences in the sample, approximately 25% were seen once. Time point defined: before trial treatment. The sequencing used PBMCs, collected before treatment. These receptors were taken from a male donor with prostate cancer.

Ten or more counts support this clonotype. The V gene is TRBV19, the J gene TRBJ2-7, with D possibly TRBD2 on 6 matching bases. Germline V CDR1 and CDR2: LNHDA, SQIVND (reference sequence). V lost 2 bases and J lost 5, with 13 bases in between. The CDR3 contains 14 residues. For the CDR3, the DNA is TGTGCCAGTAGTATAACCGGGACTTCAAACGAGCAGTACTTC. It codes for CASSITGTSNEQYF.

This clonotype was seen more than once but under ten times. The chain employs TRBV2 and TRBJ2-1; 7 positions agree with TRBD2. This CDR3 contains 14 residues. Germline V CDR1 and CDR2: SNHLY, FYNNEI. V dropped 8 bases and J dropped 5; count of bases not matched to a gene: 9. The CDR3 protein is CASCRDYSHNEQFF. The CDR3 coding sequence is TGTGCCAGCTGCCGGGACTACTCTCACAATGAGCAGTTCTTC.

At least ten counts were recorded for this clonotype. The CDR3 bases are TGTGCCACTTCTACGGGGGAGGTGAACACTGAAGCTTTCTTT. It codes for CATSTGEVNTEAFF. The chain combines TRBV24-1 with TRBJ1-1, with D maybe TRBD1 (5 bases). Germline CDR1 and CDR2: KGHDR and SFDVKD. The CDR3 contains 14 residues. V was trimmed by 10 bases and J by 0 bases, leaving 14 bases between them.

To note about this clonotype: A read error is likely here: a far larger clone is one base away. The genes are TRBV6-2 or TRBV6-3 and TRBJ2-7; D is perhaps TRBD2 (5 bases). Germline loops: CDR1 MNHEY, CDR2 SVGEGT. CDR3 length: 10 residues. V was pared by 7 bases and J by 12 bases, with 13 bases between. CDR3 nucleotides: TGTGCCAGCAACCGGGGTAGGCTGTACTTC. Amino acid sequence: CASNRGRLYF.

This clonotype was counted at least ten times. The chain is built from TRBV27 and TRBJ2-2, with D maybe TRBD2 (6 bases). Trimming shortened V by 7 bases and J by 7 bases, and 16 bases separated the two germline ends. The CDR3 spans 14 residues. The germline CDR1 and CDR2 sequences are MNHEY and SMNVEV (reference sequence). CDR3 sequence reads: CASNDKLGGGELFF. The CDR3 bases are TGTGCCAGCAACGACAAGCTGGGGGGCGGGGAGCTGTTTTTT.

This clonotype was recorded many times. The chain recombines TRBV29-1 with TRBJ1-1; tentative D call: TRBD1 (5 bases). The CDR3 consists of 13 residues. Per the germline V gene, CDR1 is SQVTM and CDR2 is ANQGSEA. Trimming shortened V by 3 bases and J by 0 bases, and 8 bases separated the two germline ends. The CDR3 is CSVDGRVNTEAFF. The CDR3 region has the DNA TGCAGCGTTGACGGCAGGGTGAACACTGAAGCTTTCTTT.

This clonotype showed up many times. The J gene is TRBJ2-1, the V gene TRBV20-1; D may be TRBD1 (6 bases). The germline V and J ends were trimmed by 5 bases and 1 base, with 12 bases remaining between them. The CDR3 loop spans 14 amino acids. Germline lookup yields CDR1 DFQATT and CDR2 SNEGSKA (reference sequence). CDR3: CSALGGRSYNEQFF. DNA of the CDR3: TGCAGTGCTCTTGGGGGCCGTTCCTACAATGAGCAGTTCTTC.

This clonotype is medium-sized by share. This chain joins TRBV21-1 and TRBJ2-6; the table's D call, TRBD2, was not checked against the DNA. TRBV21-1 is assigned pseudogene status. This CDR3 is built from 17 residues. The CDR3 nucleotides are TGTGCCAGCAGCACTGGGAGCCAAAGCTCTGGGGCCAACGTCCTGACTTTC. It yields the protein CASSTGSQSSGANVLTF.

CDR3 nucleotides: TGTGCCAGCAGCGTAGCCCGACAGGGGGCAGATGGCTACACCTTC. Its protein is CASSVARQGADGYTF. V and J are TRBV9 and TRBJ1-2, with TRBD1 identical over 10 bases. The V segment lost 0 bases and the J segment 6 bases; nucleotides outside the gene matches: 5. Per the germline V gene, CDR1 is SGDLS and CDR2 is YYNGEE. CDR3 length: 15 residues.

This clonotype appeared many times. V and J are TRBV18 and TRBJ2-2; 7 bases map to TRBD1. Germline loops: CDR1 KGHSH, CDR2 LQKENI. The length of the CDR3 is 14 residues. J was trimmed by 5 bases and V by 0 bases; bases with no gene match: 0. Here the CDR3 DNA reads TGTGCCAGCTCACCACCGACAGGGACCGGGGAGCTGTTTTTT. This codes for CASSPPTGTGELFF.

This clonotype was observed at least ten times. The chain carries TRBV10-3 and TRBJ1-5, with D possibly matching TRBD1 (5 bases). The CDR3 loop spans 15 amino acids. CDR1 and CDR2 from the germline V gene are ENHRY and SYGVKD. The V and J ends lost 3 bases and 0 bases respectively, with 9 bases between them. CDR3 sequence: CAISEWGDSNQPQHF. As DNA, the CDR3 is TGTGCCATCAGTGAATGGGGGGATAGCAATCAGCCCCAGCATTTT.

This clonotype occurred many times. V and J are TRBV19 and TRBJ2-5; TRBD1 aligns across 7 bases. The length of the CDR3 is 13 residues. Germline CDR1 and CDR2: LNHDA and SQIVND (reference sequence). V lost 6 bases and J lost 5; bases outside the gene matches: 6. The CDR3 nucleotides read TGTGCCAGTAGGAAGACAGGGAATGAGACCCAGTACTTC. It yields the protein CASRKTGNETQYF.

This chain connects TRBV30 to TRBJ1-3; D is ambiguous. Germline CDR1 GTSNPN, CDR2 SVGIG (reference sequence). V was shortened by 3 bases and J by 4 bases, with 10 bases between the two germline ends. This CDR3 region has 13 residues. The CDR3 region is CAWSVTRGNTIYF. CDR3 nucleotide sequence: TGTGCCTGGAGCGTGACCCGGGGAAACACCATATATTTT.

The table lists this clonotype with many counts. This chain links TRBV10-3 with TRBJ2-2; possibly TRBD1 for D (7 bases). Germline loops: CDR1 ENHRY, CDR2 SYGVKD. This CDR3 is built from 15 residues. V was trimmed by 10 bases and J by 0 bases, leaving 15 bases between them. CDR3 region: CATARDSANTGELFF. The CDR3 DNA sequence: TGTGCCACAGCGCGGGACAGTGCGAACACCGGGGAGCTGTTTTTT.

Judged by abundance, this clonotype is medium-sized. The chain employs TRBV29-1 and TRBJ2-5; D could derive from TRBD1 or TRBD2 (6 bases each). CDR3 size: 12 residues. CDR1 and CDR2 (germline): SQVTM, ANQGSEA. The V gene lost 7 bases and the J gene lost 5 bases, with 14 bases spanning the gap. For the CDR3, the DNA is TGCAGCGGGTTGGACAGCGGGGAGACCCAGTACTTC. It codes for CSGLDSGETQYF.

This clonotype was recorded at least ten times. The rearrangement uses TRBV5-4 and TRBJ2-5; maybe TRBD1 (6 bases). Germline V gene lookup returns CDR1 SGHNT and CDR2 YYREEE (reference sequence). Between the trimmed V and J ends, which lost 4 bases and 2 bases, there was a span of 18 bases. The CDR3 is 16 amino acids. Here the CDR3 DNA reads TGTGCCAGCAGCCAGGCCTCGGGACAAAGTCAAGAGACCCAGTACTTC. It encodes CASSQASGQSQETQYF. The full variable domain, rest sourced from reference TRBV5-4 and TRBJ2-5, is ETGVTQSPTHLIKTRGQQVTLRCSSQSGHNTVSWYQQALGQGPQFIFQYYREEENGRGNFPPRFSGLQFPNYSSELNVNALELDDSALYLCASSQASGQSQETQYFGPGTRLLVL.

DNA of the CDR3: TGCAGTGCTAGGGATAATGAAAAACTGTTTTTT. Translating it yields CSARDNEKLFF. The gene calls are TRBV20-1 and TRBJ1-4; D unresolved. The ends were cut back, 3 bases at V and 4 bases at J, with 3 bases in the middle. CDR1 is DFQATT, CDR2 SNEGSKA, per germline (reference sequence). CDR3 length: 11 amino acids.

The chain has TRBV29-1 and TRBJ1-2; D unresolved. This CDR3 has 11 amino acids. The V end lost 4 bases, the J end lost 2 bases, and 5 bases lay between the germline ends. Germline CDR1 and CDR2: SQVTM and ANQGSEA. The CDR3 loop is CSVVLNYGYTF. Here the CDR3 DNA reads TGCAGCGTTGTATTAAACTATGGCTACACCTTC.

The gene calls are TRBV6-1 and TRBJ1-6; TRBD1 agrees at 7 bases. The V segment lost 8 bases and the J segment 7 bases; nucleotides outside the gene matches: 8. Germline V gene data show CDR1 as MNHNS and CDR2 as SASEGT. CDR3 length: 14 residues. This chain's CDR3 is CASDRDRRNSPLHF. DNA for the CDR3: TGTGCCAGCGACCGGGACAGAAGAAATTCACCCCTCCACTTT.

Notes on this clonotype: With only one base between it and a far larger clone, this is likely a read error. V is TRBV6-8 and J is TRBJ1-5; no clear D gene. The CDR3 contains 15 residues. Germline CDR1 is MNHGY and CDR2 is SAAAGT. Trimming took off 5 bases at V and 3 bases at J, with 14 bases between the two ends. The CDR3 region has the DNA TGTGCCAGCAGTACCGGGCGTAATGACAATCAGCCCCAGCATTTT. Protein sequence: CASSTGRNDNQPQHF.